This TCR beta chain was recovered during a study of human T cells and chemical hapten exposure (dated by TCRdb to 2020 to 2022). About the investigation overall: For sensitization, 2% DPC in acetone was applied to a roughly 2 cm by roughly 2 cm area of upper inner arm skin. Weekly therapeutic DPC doses were additionally applied to the scalp of patients throughout the roughly 23-week study period. Patch tests used Finn chambers with 0.01% DPC on the upper back, scored after 6 days by International Contact Dermatitis Research Group standards. The mostly female patient cohort included alopecia areata with under or over 50% scalp involvement, alopecia totalis and alopecia universalis. The libraries were sequenced as a pool, and the TCR yield per sample differed mostly because of small variations in library volumes within the pool. The study tracked peripheral blood TCR repertoire changes in vivo during primary and secondary sensitization to the hapten diphenylcyclopropenone (DPC) in alopecia patients. Patient blood was sampled pre-sensitization (week 0) and at 2, 6 and about 24 weeks after DPC sensitization. Approximately 28 alopecia patients gave blood for TCR sequencing at one to four time points (pre-sensitization, 2, 6 and 24 weeks).

Note on this clonotype: This clone's antigen is unknown. Per-base qualities were not stored, and no clone one base away is much larger.

The cysteine opens and the phenylalanine closes a CDR3 of 13 amino acids. Only CDR3 DNA is held: 39 bases, read in frame from base 1. Cut back by 4 bases and 4 bases, the V and J ends lie 13 bases apart. The germline V gene supplies CDR1 SQVTM and CDR2 ANQGSEA. According to the study, the label for this sample's time point signals: patch test 1, 2 weeks after DPC sensitization. Sample treatment or condition, as interpreted from the label and publication: therapeutic diphenylcyclopropenone sensitization with weekly scalp DPC. At every patch-test visit, the blood draw took place before the patch test was put on. To be eligible, patients had to be aged 18 to 70, diagnosed with alopecia and judged suitable for DPC therapy, while pregnant patients were excluded. Unfractionated whole blood was collected in Tempus Blood RNA tubes, and total RNA was extracted from that blood. Libraries were made using RACE. The run used a NextSeq 500. Library preparation attached unique molecular identifiers to individual cDNA molecules for quantitative, reproducible TCR counting. From each blood RNA sample, both TCR alpha and TCR beta chains were sequenced. Per the authors' processing: A median of roughly 100,000 TCRs per sample was observed, with a range of about 23,224 to 700,000. The Decombinator software suite was used to annotate V, J and CDR3 in the TCR reads. Every sample was subsampled to the same number of TCRs (28,000) for the PS versus PT1 abundance plots. Expanded TCRs were defined as absent before sensitization and observed at least eight times at the 2-week time point. The public reads were reanalyzed by TCRdb: fastp trimming at Q25, MiXCR alignment, in-frame beta chains only. Identical CDR3 proteins give one entry, which carries the most common genes and DNA. TCRdb, rather than the study authors, made the V and J calls. A total of around 150,000 distinct CDR3 sequences appear in this sample, roughly 14% of them only once. The top ten clones comprise 1.7% of the sample.

Broader findings and caveats from the paper: DPC sensitization did not change how many TCRs were above 1 in 1000 frequency, and no evidence was found of alterations in global repertoire structure. A positive correlation was found between the number of PT1 expanded TCRs and patch test score, with significance reached at thresholds 8, 16 and 32 but not 4. Because all patients had alopecia, a presumed autoimmune disease, the immune response of the patients might differ from that of healthy individuals. Expanded TCRs formed significantly more large CDR3 similarity clusters than pre-sensitization or healthy control sets, consistent with antigen-driven responses. Repeated subsampling changed both the strength of the expansion versus patch-test correlation and the threshold at which that correlation became significant.

This TCR came from a woman between 25 and 40 years old with alopecia areata. Some clones in this sample may be carry-over from other donors' samples. The chain is assembled from TRBV29-1 and TRBJ1-1; the D gene cannot be resolved reliably. The specimen was whole blood, collected in connection with sensitization to the hapten diphenylcyclopropenone (DPC). Read as DNA, the sequence is TGCAGCGTTGGTCGGGTAGGTGGCACTGAAGCTTTCTTT. Translated, this is CSVGRVGGTEAFF.